These 2 T cell receptor beta chains came from one sample sequenced in a study of shared clonotypes between healthy human individuals. This table comes from immunoSEQ multiplex PCR, and its TCRdb copy is limited to in-frame clones, with some not included. The sample includes about half a million clones, about 85% seen only once; the top ten take 13%. The sequenced sample consisted of PBMCs. The receptors shown here come from a woman aged 40 to 50 in good health. Some clones in this sample may be carry-over from other donors' samples.

The CDR3 nucleotides read TGTGCCAGCAGTGAGGACAGACAGGGCACTGAAGCTTTCTTT. Amino acids: CASSEDRQGTEAFF. This chain joins TRBV6-1 and TRBJ1-1; 7 positions match TRBD1. Unmatched junction bases numbered 5, after V lost 3 bases and J lost 4 bases. The germline V gene has CDR1 MNHNS and CDR2 SASEGT. The CDR3 runs to 14 residues.

The chain joins TRBV29-1 to TRBJ1-2; 8 bases are shared with TRBD1. After removal of 3 bases from V and 8 bases from J, the junction contained 5 bases not matched to a gene. The germline gives CDR1 SQVTM, CDR2 ANQGSEA. CDR3 size: 12 residues. CDR3: CSVEWTGRGYTF. The CDR3 DNA follows: TGCAGCGTTGAGTGGACAGGGCGAGGCTACACCTTC.